Shown below are 3 T cell receptor beta chains from a single sample sequenced in a study of T cells after yellow fever vaccination. TCRdb processed the 5' RACE reads anew with MiXCR; each CDR3 protein has one entry. The sample consists of about 120,000 distinct CDR3 sequences, about 7.2% of them appearing once. The material was CD4+ T cells sorted from PBMCs, obtained more than 35 days after the first yellow fever vaccination. The receptors stem from a man between 18 and 35 years old who received the YFV17D yellow fever vaccine.

This clonotype was recorded at least ten times. V is TRBV28 and J is TRBJ1-6, with 11 bases fitting TRBD1. The CDR3 is made up of 17 amino acids. The V segment lost 4 bases and the J segment 9 bases; nucleotides outside the gene matches: 11. CDR1 and CDR2 (germline): MDHEN, SYDVKM. This CDR3 is CASSYPQGTGGSSPLHF. In DNA, the CDR3 is TGTGCCAGCAGTTACCCCCAAGGGACAGGGGGTTCTTCACCCCTCCACTTT.

This clonotype was seen at least ten times. This chain uses TRBV6-5 with TRBJ1-1; D gene ambiguous. The CDR3 covers 14 residues. Germline-derived CDR1 and CDR2 are MNHEY and SVGAGI. V lost 2 bases to trimming and J lost 0 bases, with 7 bases between them. This CDR3 reads CASSYPLMNTEAFF. The DNA of the CDR3 is TGTGCCAGCAGTTACCCCCTTATGAACACTGAAGCTTTCTTT.

This clonotype was found many times. This chain links TRBV7-6 with TRBJ2-5, with D unresolved. V gave up 1 base and J gave up 4 bases, with 10 bases separating them. The V gene's germline CDR1 is SGHVS and CDR2 FNYEAQ. The CDR3 runs to 14 residues. The CDR3: CASSLVGSRETQYF. For the CDR3, the DNA is TGTGCCAGCAGCTTAGTAGGTTCTCGAGAGACCCAGTACTTC.